The rows below give T cell receptor beta chains drawn from one sample of a study of identical twins. MiXCR was run by TCRdb on the 5' RACE reads, yielding one entry per CDR3 protein. The sample includes hundreds of thousands of distinct CDR3 sequences, more than 6.5% of them seen just once. This sample was shared with a second study, whose subject was yellow fever vaccine responses in identical twins.

Sequencing was performed on PBMCs. All receptors derive from a woman aged 18-29 years in good health. CDR3s include the opening cysteine and the closing phenylalanine or tryptophan. D genes are given only for firm matches. Some rows have no size entry. The others give once, few or many, or a class for an expanded clone.

abundance,v_gene,j_gene,d_gene,CDR3nt,CDR3aa
few,TRBV11-2,TRBJ2-1,TRBD2,TGTGCCAGCAGCGACTCCCCCGCGGGAGACGTCAATGAGCAGTTCTTC,CASSDSPAGDVNEQFF
.,TRBV20-1,TRBJ2-3,.,TGCAGTGCTAGAATACCGGGGGATACGCAGTATTTT,CSARIPGDTQYF
.,TRBV4-1,TRBJ2-7,TRBD1,TGCGCCAGCAGTCTCTTCCGGGACAGGGGTTTAGGTGAGCAGTACTTC,CASSLFRDRGLGEQYF
many,TRBV7-2,TRBJ2-3,TRBD1,TGTGCCAGCAGGAGGGGGCCCACAGATACGCAGTATTTT,CASRRGPTDTQYF
.,TRBV7-9,TRBJ2-5,TRBD2,TGTGCCAGCAGCCCTCGGGAGGCCAGGGAGACCCAGTACTTC,CASSPREARETQYF
few,TRBV7-2,TRBJ2-7,.,TGTGCCAGCAACCCTACAGGGCCCGGGGAGCAGTACTTC,CASNPTGPGEQYF
few,TRBV7-2,TRBJ2-1,.,TGTGCCAGCAGCTTAGGGGGTAGCAGAGCCTACAATGAGCAGTTCTTC,CASSLGGSRAYNEQFF
many,TRBV6-2/TRBV6-3,TRBJ2-3,TRBD2,TGTGCCAGCAGTTACTCCCGGACTAGCGGGGGGGCGACGCAGTATTTT,CASSYSRTSGGATQYF
.,TRBV5-1,TRBJ2-2,.,TGCGCCAGCAGCCTGGAAGGGTTCCCCGGGGAGCTGTTTTTT,CASSLEGFPGELFF
many,TRBV9,TRBJ2-3,TRBD2,TGTGCCAGCAGCGTGGGACTAGCGGGGGCCGATACGCAGTATTTT,CASSVGLAGADTQYF
many,TRBV3-1,TRBJ2-1,TRBD2,TGTGCCAGCAGGGCGAGCGGGGGGTCCTTGAGTGAGCAGTTCTTC,CASRASGGSLSEQFF
.,TRBV15,TRBJ1-1,.,TGTGCCACCAGCAGGAGGGGCGCCTCCAGCTCTGAAGCTTTCTTT,CATSRRGASSSEAFF
.,TRBV9,TRBJ1-6,TRBD1,TGTGCCAGCAAGCCACAGGGGAATTCACCCCTCCACTTT,CASKPQGNSPLHF
many,TRBV11-2,TRBJ2-3,.,TGTGCCAGCAGCATTAGCGGTTTTGTGCAGTATTTT,CASSISGFVQYF
many,TRBV14,TRBJ2-1,.,TGTGCCAGCAGCCAAGACCCCCCAACATTAGACTCCTACAATGAGCAGTTCTTC,CASSQDPPTLDSYNEQFF
.,TRBV7-6,TRBJ2-1,TRBD2,TGTGCCAGCAGCTTAACCCAGCTAGCGGGAAGGCTAAGCTCCTACAATGAGCAGTTCTTC,CASSLTQLAGRLSSYNEQFF
.,TRBV7-9,TRBJ2-5,TRBD2,TGTGCCAGCAGCTCAGCTAGCGGGGGAATCCAAGAGACCCAGTACTTC,CASSSASGGIQETQYF
few,TRBV28,TRBJ2-6,TRBD1,TGTGCCAGCAGTTTATGGGCAGGGGGTCCAGGGGCCAACGTCCTGACTTTC,CASSLWAGGPGANVLTF
.,TRBV5-5,TRBJ2-7,.,TGTGCCAGCAGCTTGGAGCGGGTAAACTACGAGCAGTACTTC,CASSLERVNYEQYF
.,TRBV12-3/TRBV12-4,TRBJ2-1,.,TGTGCCAGCAGACCTATGGGTAGTTCCTACAATGAGCAGTTCTTC,CASRPMGSSYNEQFF
many,TRBV11-3,TRBJ2-1,.,TGTGCCAGCAGCTTAAGGCAGGGCTCCTACAATGAGCAGTTCTTC,CASSLRQGSYNEQFF
.,TRBV10-1,TRBJ2-5,TRBD2,TGCGCCAGCAGTGAGGGTAGCGGGAGCCAGACCCAGTACTTC,CASSEGSGSQTQYF
many,TRBV5-1,TRBJ2-3,.,TGCGCCAGCAGCTTGGGCAGACAGTTCACAGATACGCAGTATTTT,CASSLGRQFTDTQYF
few,TRBV7-9,TRBJ1-5,TRBD1,TGTGCCAGCAGCGGCGGACAGGCGAGCAATCAGCCCCAGCATTTT,CASSGGQASNQPQHF
many,TRBV29-1,TRBJ2-7,TRBD1,TGCAGCGTTGTTTTTGGGGGACAGGGAGGGGAGCAGTACTTC,CSVVFGGQGGEQYF
.,TRBV24-1,TRBJ2-3,.,TGTGCCACCAGTGATTGGTTGGAGGGGGTGGGCACAGATACGCAGTATTTT,CATSDWLEGVGTDTQYF
.,TRBV5-1,TRBJ1-2,.,TGCGCCAGCAGCTTCCAGGACACCCGATCTAACTATGGCTACACCTTC,CASSFQDTRSNYGYTF
few,TRBV10-3,TRBJ2-6,TRBD1,TGTGCCATCAGTGAAAGACAGGGTGGGTCTGGGGCCAACGTCCTGACTTTC,CAISERQGGSGANVLTF
few,TRBV4-3,TRBJ2-1,TRBD2,TGCGCCAGCAGCCAAGATCAGGCTAGCGGGGCAGCCTACAATGAGCAGTTCTTC,CASSQDQASGAAYNEQFF
.,TRBV6-5,TRBJ2-5,.,TGTGCCAGCAGTTTGAGTCGAGCGTTGCGGGCAGAGACCCAGTACTTC,CASSLSRALRAETQYF
.,TRBV7-3,TRBJ2-3,TRBD2,TGTGCCAGCAGCTCACGACTAGCGGGGGGTTTTGGCACAGATACGCAGTATTTT,CASSSRLAGGFGTDTQYF
.,TRBV5-1,TRBJ2-2,.,TGCGCCAGCAGCTTCGGGGGAGGAGAGACCGGGGAGCTGTTTTTT,CASSFGGGETGELFF
.,TRBV29-1,TRBJ1-1,.,TGCAGCGTCAGGAACTGGAACACTGAAGCTTTCTTT,CSVRNWNTEAFF
.,TRBV7-9,TRBJ1-1,.,TGTGCCAGCAGCGGTCGACTTGACTCTGAAGCTTTCTTT,CASSGRLDSEAFF
few,TRBV5-1,TRBJ2-7,TRBD1,TGCGCCAGCAGCTTACGGACAGGGAACTTGGTCGAGCAGTACTTC,CASSLRTGNLVEQYF
many,TRBV6-2/TRBV6-3,TRBJ2-1,.,TGTGCCAGCAGAGACTCTCCAAATGAGCAGTTCTTC,CASRDSPNEQFF
.,TRBV7-9,TRBJ2-1,.,TGTGCCAGCAGCTCCACCCGGGGCCAGGTCAGTCTCAATGAGCAGTTCTTC,CASSSTRGQVSLNEQFF
few,TRBV11-2,TRBJ2-7,.,TGTGCCAGCAGCTTAGTCAGGTCCCCCTACGAGCAGTACTTC,CASSLVRSPYEQYF
.,TRBV11-2,TRBJ2-7,TRBD2,TGTGCCAGCAGCTTAGAGGTTTTTAGCGGGACCTCGTACTTC,CASSLEVFSGTSYF
many,TRBV27,TRBJ2-1,.,TGTGCTACAGGGTCCTACAATGAGCAGTTCTTC,CATGSYNEQFF
many,TRBV12-3/TRBV12-4,TRBJ2-5,TRBD2,TGTGCCAGCACCTCGGGGGGGGCCCAGTACTTC,CASTSGGAQYF
few,TRBV6-2/TRBV6-3,TRBJ2-1,.,TGTGCCAGCACCCTCGGAGGGCCTTACAATGAGCAGTTCTTC,CASTLGGPYNEQFF
.,TRBV20-1,TRBJ2-1,TRBD2,TGCAGTGCTAGAGCCGGGAGAGCGGGAGCCTACAATGAGCAGTTCTTC,CSARAGRAGAYNEQFF
few,TRBV2,TRBJ1-5,.,TGTGCCAGCAGCTCCACAGAGGGAGGCAATCAGCCCCAGCATTTT,CASSSTEGGNQPQHF
.,TRBV7-9,TRBJ2-5,.,TGTGCCAGCAGTTTGATCTCCCCGGGGGAGACCCAGTACTTC,CASSLISPGETQYF
.,TRBV30,TRBJ2-1,.,TGTGCCTGGAGTGTCGGTGGGGCGAGCTACAATGAGCAGTTCTTC,CAWSVGGASYNEQFF